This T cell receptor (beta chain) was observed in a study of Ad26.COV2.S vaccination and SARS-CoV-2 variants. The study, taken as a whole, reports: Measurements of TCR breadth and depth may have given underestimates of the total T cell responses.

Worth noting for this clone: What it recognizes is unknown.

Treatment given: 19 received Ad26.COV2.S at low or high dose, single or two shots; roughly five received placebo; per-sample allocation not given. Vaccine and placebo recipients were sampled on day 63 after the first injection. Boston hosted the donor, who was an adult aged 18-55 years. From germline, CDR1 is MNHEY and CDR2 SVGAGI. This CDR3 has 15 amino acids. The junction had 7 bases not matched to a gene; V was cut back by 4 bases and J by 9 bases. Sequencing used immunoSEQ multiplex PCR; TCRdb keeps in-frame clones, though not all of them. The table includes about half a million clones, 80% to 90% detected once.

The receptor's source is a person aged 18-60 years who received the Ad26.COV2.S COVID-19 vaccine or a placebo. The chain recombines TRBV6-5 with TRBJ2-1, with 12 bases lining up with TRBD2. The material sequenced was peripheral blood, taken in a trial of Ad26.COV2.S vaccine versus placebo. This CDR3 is CASSSRLAGEGEQFF. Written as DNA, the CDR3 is TGTGCCAGCAGTTCAAGACTAGCGGGAGAAGGTGAGCAGTTCTTC.